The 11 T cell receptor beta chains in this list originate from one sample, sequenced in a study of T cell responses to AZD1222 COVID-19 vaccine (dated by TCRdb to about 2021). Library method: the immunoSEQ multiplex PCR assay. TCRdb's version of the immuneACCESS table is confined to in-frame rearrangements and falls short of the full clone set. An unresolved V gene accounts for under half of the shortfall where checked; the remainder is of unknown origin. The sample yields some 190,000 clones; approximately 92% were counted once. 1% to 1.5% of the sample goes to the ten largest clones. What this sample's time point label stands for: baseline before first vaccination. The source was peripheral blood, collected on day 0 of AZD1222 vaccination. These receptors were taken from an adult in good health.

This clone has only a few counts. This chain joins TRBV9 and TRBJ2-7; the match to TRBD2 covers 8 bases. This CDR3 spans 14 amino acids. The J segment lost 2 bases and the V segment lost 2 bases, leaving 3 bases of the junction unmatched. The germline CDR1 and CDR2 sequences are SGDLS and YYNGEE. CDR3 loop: CASSVGGDTYEQYF. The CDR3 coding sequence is TGTGCCAGCAGCGTCGGGGGGGACACCTACGAGCAGTACTTC.

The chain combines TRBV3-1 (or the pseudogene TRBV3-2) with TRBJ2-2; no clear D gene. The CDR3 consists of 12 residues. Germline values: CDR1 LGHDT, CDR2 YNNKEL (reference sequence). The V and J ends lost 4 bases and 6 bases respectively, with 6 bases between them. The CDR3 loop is CASSPLAGELFF. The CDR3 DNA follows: TGTGCCAGCAGCCCCCTCGCCGGGGAGCTGTTTTTT.

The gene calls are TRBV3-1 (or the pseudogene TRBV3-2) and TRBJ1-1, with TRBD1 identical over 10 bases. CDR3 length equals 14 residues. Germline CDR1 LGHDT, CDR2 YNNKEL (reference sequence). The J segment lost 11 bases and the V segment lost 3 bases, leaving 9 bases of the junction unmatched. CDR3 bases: TGTGCCAGCAGCCATGCCGGGACAGGGGTCGGTGCTTTCTTT. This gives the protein CASSHAGTGVGAFF.

For the CDR3, the DNA is TGTGCCAGCAGCTTAGACGGGGTAAACACTGAAGCTTTCTTT. The encoded protein is CASSLDGVNTEAFF. The chain employs TRBV11-3 and TRBJ1-1; no definite D call. V lost 0 bases, J lost 2 bases, and 7 bases lay in between. Germline V gene sequence: CDR1 SGHNT, CDR2 YENEEA. The CDR3 extends over 14 amino acids.

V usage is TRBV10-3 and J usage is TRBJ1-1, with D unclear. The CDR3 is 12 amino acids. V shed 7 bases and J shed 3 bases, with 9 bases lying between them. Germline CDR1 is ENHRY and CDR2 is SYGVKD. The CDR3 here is CAIKERDTEAFF. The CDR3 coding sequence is TGTGCCATCAAGGAGAGGGACACTGAAGCTTTCTTT.

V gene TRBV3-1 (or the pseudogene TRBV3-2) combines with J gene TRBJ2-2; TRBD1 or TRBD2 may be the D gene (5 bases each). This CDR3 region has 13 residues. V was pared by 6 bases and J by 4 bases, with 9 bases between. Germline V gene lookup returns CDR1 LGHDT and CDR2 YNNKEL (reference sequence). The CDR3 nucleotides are TGTGCCAGCAGAGAGGGGACCACCGGGGAGCTGTTTTTT. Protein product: CASREGTTGELFF.

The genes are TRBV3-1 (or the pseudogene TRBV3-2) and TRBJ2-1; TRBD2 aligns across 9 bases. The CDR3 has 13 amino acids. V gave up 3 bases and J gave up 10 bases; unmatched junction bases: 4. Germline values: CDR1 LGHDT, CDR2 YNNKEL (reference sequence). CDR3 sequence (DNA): TGTGCCAGCAGCCATAGCGGGGGTCGCGAGCAGTTCTTC. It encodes CASSHSGGREQFF.

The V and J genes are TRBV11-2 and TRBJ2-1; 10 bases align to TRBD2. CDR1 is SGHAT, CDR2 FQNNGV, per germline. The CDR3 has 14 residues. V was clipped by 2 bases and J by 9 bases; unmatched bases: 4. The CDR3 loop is CASSLKAGGFEQFF. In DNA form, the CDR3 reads TGTGCCAGCAGCTTAAAAGCGGGGGGGTTTGAGCAGTTCTTC.

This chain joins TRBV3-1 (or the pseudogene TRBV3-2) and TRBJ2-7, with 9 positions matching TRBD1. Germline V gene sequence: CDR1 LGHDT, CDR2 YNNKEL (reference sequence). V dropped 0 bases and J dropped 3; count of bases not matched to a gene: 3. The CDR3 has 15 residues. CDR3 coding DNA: TGTGCCAGCAGCCAAGAAGAGGGACAGGGCTACGAGCAGTACTTC. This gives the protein CASSQEEGQGYEQYF.

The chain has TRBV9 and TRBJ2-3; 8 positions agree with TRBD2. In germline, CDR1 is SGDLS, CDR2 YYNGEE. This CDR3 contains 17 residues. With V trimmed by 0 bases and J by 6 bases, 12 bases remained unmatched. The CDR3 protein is CASSVGPPGGGGDTQYF. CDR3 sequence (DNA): TGTGCCAGCAGCGTAGGGCCCCCGGGGGGGGGCGGGGATACGCAGTATTTT.

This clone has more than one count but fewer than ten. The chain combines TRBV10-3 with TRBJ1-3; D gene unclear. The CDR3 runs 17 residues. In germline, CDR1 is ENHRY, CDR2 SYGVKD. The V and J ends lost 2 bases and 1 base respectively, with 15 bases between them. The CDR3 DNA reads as TGTGCCATCAGTGAGGCGCGGGATGGGGTTTCTGGAAACACCATATATTTT. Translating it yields CAISEARDGVSGNTIYF.